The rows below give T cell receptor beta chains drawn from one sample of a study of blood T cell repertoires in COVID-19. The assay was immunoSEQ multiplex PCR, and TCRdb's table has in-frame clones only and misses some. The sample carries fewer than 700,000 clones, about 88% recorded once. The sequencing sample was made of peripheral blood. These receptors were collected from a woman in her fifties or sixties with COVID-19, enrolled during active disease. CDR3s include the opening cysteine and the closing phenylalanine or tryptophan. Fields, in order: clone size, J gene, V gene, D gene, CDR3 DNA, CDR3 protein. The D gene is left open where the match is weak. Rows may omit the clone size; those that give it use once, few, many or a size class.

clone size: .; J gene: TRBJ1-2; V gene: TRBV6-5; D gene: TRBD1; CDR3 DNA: TGTGCCAGTGGGACAGGTTATGGCTACACCTTC; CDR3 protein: CASGTGYGYTF
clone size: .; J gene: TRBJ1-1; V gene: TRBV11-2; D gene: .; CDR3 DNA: TGTGCCAGCAGCTTATTACAGGGCACTGAAGCTTTCTTT; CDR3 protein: CASSLLQGTEAFF
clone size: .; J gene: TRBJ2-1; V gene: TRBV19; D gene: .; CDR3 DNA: TGTGCCAGTAGTATCCAGTACAATGAGCAGTTCTTC; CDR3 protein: CASSIQYNEQFF
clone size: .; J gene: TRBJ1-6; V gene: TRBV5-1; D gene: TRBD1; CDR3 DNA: TGCGCCAGCAGCCCCCGGGACAGAGGATCACCCCTCCACTTT; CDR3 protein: CASSPRDRGSPLHF
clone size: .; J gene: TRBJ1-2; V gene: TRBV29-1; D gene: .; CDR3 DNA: TGCAGCCCGCGGGGGCGCAACTATGGCTACACCTTC; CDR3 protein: CSPRGRNYGYTF
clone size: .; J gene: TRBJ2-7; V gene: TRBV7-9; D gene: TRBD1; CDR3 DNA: TGTGCCAGCAGCTCCGGACAGGGAGGAGAGTTGGACTTC; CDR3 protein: CASSSGQGGELDF
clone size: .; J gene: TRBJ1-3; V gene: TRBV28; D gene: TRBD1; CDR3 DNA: TGTGCCAGCTCGACAGGGGTAGGAAACACCATATATTTT; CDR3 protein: CASSTGVGNTIYF
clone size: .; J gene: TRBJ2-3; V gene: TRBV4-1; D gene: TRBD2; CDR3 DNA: TGCGCCAGCAGCCACCTCCGGATAGCGGGGTCCACAGATACGCAGTATTTT; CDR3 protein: CASSHLRIAGSTDTQYF
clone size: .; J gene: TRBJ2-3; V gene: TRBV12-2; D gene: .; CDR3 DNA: TGTGCAAGTCGCTTAGCTGGCGGGGGGGCTCTCGATACGCAGTATTTT; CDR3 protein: CASRLAGGGALDTQYF
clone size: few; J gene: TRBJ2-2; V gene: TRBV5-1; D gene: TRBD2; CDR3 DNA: TGCGCCAGCACCTTTGGCGGACTAGCGGGGGGCCGGACCGGGGAGCTGTTTTTT; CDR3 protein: CASTFGGLAGGRTGELFF
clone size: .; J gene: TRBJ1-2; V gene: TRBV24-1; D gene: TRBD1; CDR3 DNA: TGTGCCACCAGTACAACAGGGGCAGGAGGCTATGGCTACACCTTC; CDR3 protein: CATSTTGAGGYGYTF
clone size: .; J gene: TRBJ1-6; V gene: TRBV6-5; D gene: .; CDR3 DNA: TGTGCCAGCAACCCCTACAGGGACCGGGGTTCACCCCTCCACTTT; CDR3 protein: CASNPYRDRGSPLHF
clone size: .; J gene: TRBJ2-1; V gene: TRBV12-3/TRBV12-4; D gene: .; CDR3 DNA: TGTGCCAGCAGACCCCCCGCTACCGTGGAGCAGTTCTTC; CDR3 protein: CASRPPATVEQFF
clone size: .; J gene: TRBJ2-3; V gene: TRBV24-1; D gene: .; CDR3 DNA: TGTGCCACCAGTGATCGGCCCCGGGGCACAGATACGCAGTATTTT; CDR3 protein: CATSDRPRGTDTQYF
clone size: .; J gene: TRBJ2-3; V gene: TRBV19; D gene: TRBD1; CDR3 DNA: TGTGCCAGTAGTAGGGACAGGGGCACAGATACGCAGTATTTT; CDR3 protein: CASSRDRGTDTQYF
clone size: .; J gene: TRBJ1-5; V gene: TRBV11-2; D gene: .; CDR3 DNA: TGTGCCAGCAGCCTCCACGGGACACCCAATCAGCCCCAGCATTTT; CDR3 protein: CASSLHGTPNQPQHF
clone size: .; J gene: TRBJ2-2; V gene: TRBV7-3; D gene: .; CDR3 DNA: TGTGCCAGCAGCTCCCAGGGCGGGATGAACACCGGGGAGCTGTTTTTT; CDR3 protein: CASSSQGGMNTGELFF
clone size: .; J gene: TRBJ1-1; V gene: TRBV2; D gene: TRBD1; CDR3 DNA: TGTGCCAGCAACGTACAGGGGACATCATCTGAAGCTTTCTTT; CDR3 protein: CASNVQGTSSEAFF
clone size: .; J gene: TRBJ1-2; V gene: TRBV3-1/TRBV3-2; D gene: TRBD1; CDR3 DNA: TGTGCCAGCAGCCGGACAGGGGAGAACCCTAACTATGGCTACACCTTC; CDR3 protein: CASSRTGENPNYGYTF
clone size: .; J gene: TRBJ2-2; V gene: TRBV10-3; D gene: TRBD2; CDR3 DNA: TGTGCCATCAGTGAGCCAGCGGGGGACCTCACCGGGGAGCTGTTTTTT; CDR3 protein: CAISEPAGDLTGELFF
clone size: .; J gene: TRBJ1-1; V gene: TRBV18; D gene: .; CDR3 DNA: TGTGCCAGCTCACCATTGAACAGGGACACTGAAGCTTTCTTT; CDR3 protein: CASSPLNRDTEAFF
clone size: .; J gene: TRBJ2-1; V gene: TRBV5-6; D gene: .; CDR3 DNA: TGTGCCAGCAGCGAGCGTTACGAGCAGTTCTTC; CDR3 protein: CASSERYEQFF
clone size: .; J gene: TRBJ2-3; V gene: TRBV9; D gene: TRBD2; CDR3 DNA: TGTGCCAGCAGCGTAGGGCTAGCGGGGGGCATAAGCACAGATACGCAGTATTTT; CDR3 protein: CASSVGLAGGISTDTQYF
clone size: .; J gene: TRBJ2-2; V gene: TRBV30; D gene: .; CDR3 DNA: TGTGCCTGGACCCGGAACACCGGGGAGCTGTTTTTT; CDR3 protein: CAWTRNTGELFF
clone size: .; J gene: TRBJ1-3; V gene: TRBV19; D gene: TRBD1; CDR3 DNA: TGTGCCAGTCGGTTGACAGGGCCCAGCTCTGGAAACACCATATATTTT; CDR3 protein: CASRLTGPSSGNTIYF
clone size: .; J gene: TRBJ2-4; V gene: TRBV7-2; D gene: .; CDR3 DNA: TGTGCCAGCAGCCTGCAGGGGGGTGACATTCAGTACTTC; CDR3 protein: CASSLQGGDIQYF
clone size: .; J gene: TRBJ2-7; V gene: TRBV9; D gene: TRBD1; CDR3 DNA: TGTGCCAGCAGCGCGACCTCCGGGACAGGGGGCCTCGAGCAGTACTTC; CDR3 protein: CASSATSGTGGLEQYF
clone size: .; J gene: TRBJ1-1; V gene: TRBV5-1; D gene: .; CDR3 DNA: TGCGCCAGCAGCTTAAGGGGCGACACTGAAGCTTTCTTT; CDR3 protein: CASSLRGDTEAFF
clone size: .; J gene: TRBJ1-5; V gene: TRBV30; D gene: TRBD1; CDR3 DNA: TGTGCCTGGAGTAAGAACAGGGGAAGGCAGCCCCAGCATTTT; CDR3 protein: CAWSKNRGRQPQHF
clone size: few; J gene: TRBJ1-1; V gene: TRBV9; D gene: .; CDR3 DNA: TGTGCCAGCAGCGCGGGACAGAACACTGAAGCTTTCTTT; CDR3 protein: CASSAGQNTEAFF
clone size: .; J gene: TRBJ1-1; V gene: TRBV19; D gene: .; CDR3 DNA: TGTGCCAGTAGCCCCCGAACAGGCCCGAACACTGAAGCTTTCTTT; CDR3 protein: CASSPRTGPNTEAFF
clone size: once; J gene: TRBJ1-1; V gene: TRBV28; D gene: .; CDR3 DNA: TGTGCCAGCAGCCTCCAGGTCCAGCAGAACACTGAAGCTTTCTTT; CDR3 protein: CASSLQVQQNTEAFF
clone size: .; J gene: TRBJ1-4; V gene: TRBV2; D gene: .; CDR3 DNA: TGTGCCAGCAGCGTCCGGGACACGAATGAAAAACTGTTTTTT; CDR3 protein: CASSVRDTNEKLFF
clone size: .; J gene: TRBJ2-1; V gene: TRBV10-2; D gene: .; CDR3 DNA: TGCGCCAGCACGAATGAGCAGTTCTTC; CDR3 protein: CASTNEQFF
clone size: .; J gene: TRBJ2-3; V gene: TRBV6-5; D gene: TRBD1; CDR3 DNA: TGTGCCAGCAGTCAGGGACAGCCTGATACGCAGTATTTT; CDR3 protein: CASSQGQPDTQYF
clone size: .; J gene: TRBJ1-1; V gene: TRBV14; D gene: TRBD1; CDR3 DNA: TGTGCCAGCAGCCAAGAGGGGACAGGGGTAACTGAAGCTTTCTTT; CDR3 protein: CASSQEGTGVTEAFF
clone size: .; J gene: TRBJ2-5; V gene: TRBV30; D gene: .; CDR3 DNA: TGTGCCTGGAGTGGACAGTTCCTGGAGACCCAGTACTTC; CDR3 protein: CAWSGQFLETQYF
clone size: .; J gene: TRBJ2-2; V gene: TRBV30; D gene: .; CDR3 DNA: TGTGCCTGGGACGGTCGTAGCACCGGGGAGCTGTTTTTT; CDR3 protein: CAWDGRSTGELFF
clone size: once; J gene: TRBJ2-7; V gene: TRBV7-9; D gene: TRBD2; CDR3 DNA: TGTGCCAGCAGCTTAGCGCATTCAGCGGGGGTCTCCTACGAGCAGTACTTC; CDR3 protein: CASSLAHSAGVSYEQYF
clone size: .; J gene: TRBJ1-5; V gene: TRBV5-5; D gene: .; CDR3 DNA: TGTGCCAGCAGCTTGGGAGTCCGTCAGCCCCAGCATTTT; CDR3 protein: CASSLGVRQPQHF
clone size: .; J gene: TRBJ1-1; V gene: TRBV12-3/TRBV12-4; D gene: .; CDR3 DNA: TGTGCCAGCAGTACAGGGTCCGAAGCTTTCTTT; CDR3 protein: CASSTGSEAFF
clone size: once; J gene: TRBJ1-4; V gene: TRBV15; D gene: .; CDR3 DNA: TGTGCCACCAGCAGAGACTTGGAAACAGGGTACCGGGAAAAACTGTTTTTT; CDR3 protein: CATSRDLETGYREKLFF
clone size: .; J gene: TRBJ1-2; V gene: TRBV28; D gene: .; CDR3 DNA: TGTGCCAGCAACATGCCCCAGGGGGGCTACACCTTC; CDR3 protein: CASNMPQGGYTF
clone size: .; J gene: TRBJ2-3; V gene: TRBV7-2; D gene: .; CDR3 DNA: TGTGCCAGCAGCTTAGACGGGGGCACAGATACGCAGTATTTT; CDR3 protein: CASSLDGGTDTQYF
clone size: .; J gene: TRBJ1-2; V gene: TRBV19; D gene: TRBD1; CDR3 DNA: TGTGCCAGTAGTGCCCGACAGGGTGGAGGGTTTATCGGCTATGGCTACACCTTC; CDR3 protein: CASSARQGGGFIGYGYTF
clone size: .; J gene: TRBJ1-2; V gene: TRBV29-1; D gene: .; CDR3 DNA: TGCAGCGTTTCAGGACAGAGAACTAACTATGGCTACACCTTC; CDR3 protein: CSVSGQRTNYGYTF
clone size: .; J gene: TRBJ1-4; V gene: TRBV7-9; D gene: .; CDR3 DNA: TGTGCCAGCAGCTTAGCGCGGGGAGGAGGCGAAAAACTGTTTTTT; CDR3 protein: CASSLARGGGEKLFF
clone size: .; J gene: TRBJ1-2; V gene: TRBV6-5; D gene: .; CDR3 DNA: TGTGCCAGCAGTACCCCACAGGGAAGGGAAGGCTACACCTTC; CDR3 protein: CASSTPQGREGYTF
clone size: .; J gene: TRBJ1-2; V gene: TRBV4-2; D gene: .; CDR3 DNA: TGTGCCAGCAGCCAAGATCGGGTGACGGAGGGGTCCTATGGCTACACCTTC; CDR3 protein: CASSQDRVTEGSYGYTF
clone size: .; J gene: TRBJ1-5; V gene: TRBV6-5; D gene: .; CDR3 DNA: TGTGCCAGCACTCGTACCGGAGGTCAGCCCCAGCATTTT; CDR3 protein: CASTRTGGQPQHF
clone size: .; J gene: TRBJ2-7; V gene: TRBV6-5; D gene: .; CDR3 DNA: TGTGCCAGCAGTTACTCGGGGGCCCCCTACGAGCAGTACTTC; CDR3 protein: CASSYSGAPYEQYF
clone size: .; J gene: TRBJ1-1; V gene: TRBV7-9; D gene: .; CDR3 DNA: TGTGCCAGCAGCAGCGGGGGGGTGAACACTGAAGCTTTCTTT; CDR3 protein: CASSSGGVNTEAFF
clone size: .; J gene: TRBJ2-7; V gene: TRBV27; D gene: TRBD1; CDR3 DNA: TGTGCCAGCAGACGGGAAGGGACAGGGGATACCTACGAGCAGTACTTC; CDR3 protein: CASRREGTGDTYEQYF